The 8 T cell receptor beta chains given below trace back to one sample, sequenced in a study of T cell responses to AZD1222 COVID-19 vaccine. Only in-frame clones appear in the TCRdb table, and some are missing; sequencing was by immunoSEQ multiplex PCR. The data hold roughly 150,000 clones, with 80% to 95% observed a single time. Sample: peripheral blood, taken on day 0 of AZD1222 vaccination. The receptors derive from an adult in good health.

The CDR3 loop is CASSPHREFRGGELFF. CDR3 DNA sequence: TGTGCCAGCAGCCCGCATAGGGAATTTAGGGGCGGGGAGCTGTTTTTT. This sequence joins TRBV7-2 and TRBJ2-2, with D maybe TRBD1 (5 bases). With 5 bases removed from V and 7 bases from J, the gap between germline ends came to 20 bases. CDR1 and CDR2 from the germline V gene are SGHTA and FQGNSA. The CDR3 spans 16 residues.

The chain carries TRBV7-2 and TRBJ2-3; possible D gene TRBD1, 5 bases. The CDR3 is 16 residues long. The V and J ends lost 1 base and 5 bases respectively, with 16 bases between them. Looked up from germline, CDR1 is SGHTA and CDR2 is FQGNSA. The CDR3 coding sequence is TGTGCCAGCAGCTTAGGTGGGGCAGGGTGGGGAGATACGCAGTATTTT. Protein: CASSLGGAGWGDTQYF.

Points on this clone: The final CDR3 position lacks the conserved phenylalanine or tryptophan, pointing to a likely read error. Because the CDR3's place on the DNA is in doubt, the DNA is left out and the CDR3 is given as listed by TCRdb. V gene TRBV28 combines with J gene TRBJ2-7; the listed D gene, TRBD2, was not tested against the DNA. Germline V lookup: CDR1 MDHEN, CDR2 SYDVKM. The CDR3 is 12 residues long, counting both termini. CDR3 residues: CASSKPKTSLKI.

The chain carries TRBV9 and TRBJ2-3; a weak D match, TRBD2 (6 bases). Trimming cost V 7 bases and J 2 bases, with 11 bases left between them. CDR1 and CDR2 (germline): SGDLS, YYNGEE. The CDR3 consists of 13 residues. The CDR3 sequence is CASQGLPTDTQYF. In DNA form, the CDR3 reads TGTGCCAGCCAGGGACTTCCCACAGATACGCAGTATTTT.

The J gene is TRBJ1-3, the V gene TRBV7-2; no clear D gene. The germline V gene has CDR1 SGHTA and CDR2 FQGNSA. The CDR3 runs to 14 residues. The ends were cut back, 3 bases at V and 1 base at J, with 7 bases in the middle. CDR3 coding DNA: TGTGCCAGCAGCTTGGGGAGTTCTGGAAACACCATATATTTT. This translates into CASSLGSSGNTIYF.

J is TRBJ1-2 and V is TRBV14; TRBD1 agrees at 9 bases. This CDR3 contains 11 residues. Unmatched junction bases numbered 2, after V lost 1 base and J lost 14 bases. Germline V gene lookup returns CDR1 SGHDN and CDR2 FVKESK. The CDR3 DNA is TGTGCCAGCAGCCAAGGGACAGGGGAGACCTTC. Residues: CASSQGTGETF. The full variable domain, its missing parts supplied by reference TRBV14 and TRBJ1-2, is EAGVTQFPSHSVIEKGQTVTLRCDPISGHDNLYWYRRVMGKEIKFLLHFVKESKQDESGMPNNRFLAERTGGTYSTLKVQPAELEDSGVYFCASSQGTGETFGSGTRLTVV.

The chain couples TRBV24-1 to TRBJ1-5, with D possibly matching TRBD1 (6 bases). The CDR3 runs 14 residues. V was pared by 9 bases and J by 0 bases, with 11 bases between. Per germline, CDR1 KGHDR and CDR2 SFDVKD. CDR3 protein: CATAGAYSNQPQHF. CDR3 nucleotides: TGTGCCACCGCAGGGGCCTATAGCAATCAGCCCCAGCATTTT.

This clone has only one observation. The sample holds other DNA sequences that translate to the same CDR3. The CDR3 DNA reads TGTGCCAGTAGTATCCTACAGGCTAGCAATCAGCCCCAGCATTTT. It codes for CASSILQASNQPQHF. The chain couples TRBV19 to TRBJ1-5; TRBD1 might be the D (5 bases). Looked up from germline, CDR1 is LNHDA and CDR2 is SQIVND (reference sequence). This CDR3 spans 15 amino acids. Trimming stripped 3 bases from V and 0 bases from J, with 9 bases between.